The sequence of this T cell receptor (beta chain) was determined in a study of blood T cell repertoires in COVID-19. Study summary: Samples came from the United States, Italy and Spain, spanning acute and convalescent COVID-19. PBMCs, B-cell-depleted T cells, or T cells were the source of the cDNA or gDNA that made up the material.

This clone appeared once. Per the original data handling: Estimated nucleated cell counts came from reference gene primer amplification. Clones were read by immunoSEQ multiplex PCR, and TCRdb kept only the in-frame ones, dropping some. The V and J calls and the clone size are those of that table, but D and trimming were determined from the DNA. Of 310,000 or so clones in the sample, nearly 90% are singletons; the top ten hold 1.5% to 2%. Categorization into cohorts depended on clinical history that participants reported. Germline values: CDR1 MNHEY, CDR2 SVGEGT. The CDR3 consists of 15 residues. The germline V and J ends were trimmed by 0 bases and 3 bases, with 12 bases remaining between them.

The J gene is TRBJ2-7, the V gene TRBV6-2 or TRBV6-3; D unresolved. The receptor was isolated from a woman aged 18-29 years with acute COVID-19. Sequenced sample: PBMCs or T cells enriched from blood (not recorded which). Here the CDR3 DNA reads TGTGCCAGCAGTTACTCAGTGCTAAGAGTCTACGAGCAGTACTTC. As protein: CASSYSVLRVYEQYF.